This is a list of T cell receptor beta chains from one sample in a study of immune evolution from preneoplasia to lung adenocarcinoma. Here immunoSEQ multiplex PCR was the method, and the copy in TCRdb shows in-frame clones only, minus some. Here the sample spans 11,000 to 15,000 clones, approximately 80% being singletons. Sample: FFPE minimally invasive lung adenocarcinoma tissue. These receptors all come from a person aged 70 to 79 with lung adenocarcinoma. Each CDR3 is given without its conserved first and last residue. The D gene is left open where the match is weak. A row's size may be missing; if present it is once, few, many or a size class.

D gene: TRBD1; V gene: TRBV28; clone size: NA; CDR3 length: 9; CDR3 protein: ASSLQGLAF
D gene: TRBD1; V gene: TRBV2; clone size: NA; CDR3 length: 11; CDR3 protein: ASSRQGTGELF
D gene: NA; V gene: TRBV19; clone size: NA; CDR3 length: 14; CDR3 protein: ASSPMGVSGTDTQY
D gene: TRBD1; V gene: TRBV7-9; clone size: NA; CDR3 length: 15; CDR3 protein: ASSHWDSDLYNSPLH
D gene: NA; V gene: TRBV27; clone size: NA; CDR3 length: 14; CDR3 protein: ASSFHNNPGANVLT
D gene: TRBD2; V gene: TRBV28; clone size: NA; CDR3 length: 14; CDR3 protein: ASSLLTSGTYNEQF
D gene: TRBD1; V gene: TRBV29-1; clone size: NA; CDR3 length: 11; CDR3 protein: SITGTGSQPQH
D gene: TRBD1; V gene: TRBV5-1; clone size: NA; CDR3 length: 11; CDR3 protein: ASRLTGSDTQY
D gene: NA; V gene: TRBV6-4; clone size: NA; CDR3 length: 11; CDR3 protein: ASSPGGAGEQF
D gene: NA; V gene: TRBV2; clone size: NA; CDR3 length: 12; CDR3 protein: ASSGGGVQETQY
D gene: NA; V gene: TRBV11-1; clone size: NA; CDR3 length: 12; CDR3 protein: ASSLTAVNTEAF
D gene: NA; V gene: TRBV2; clone size: NA; CDR3 length: 12; CDR3 protein: ASSLNYDNSPLH
D gene: NA; V gene: TRBV28; clone size: NA; CDR3 length: 13; CDR3 protein: ASIRPGPPNQPQH
D gene: NA; V gene: TRBV5-1; clone size: NA; CDR3 length: 12; CDR3 protein: ASSPNVGKETQY
D gene: TRBD2; V gene: TRBV4-2; clone size: NA; CDR3 length: 13; CDR3 protein: ASSQEAGFEDPQY
D gene: TRBD2; V gene: TRBV7-2; clone size: NA; CDR3 length: 13; CDR3 protein: ASSLPTSGPYEQY
D gene: NA; V gene: TRBV6-1; clone size: NA; CDR3 length: 9; CDR3 protein: ASSNTGELF
D gene: TRBD1; V gene: TRBV30; clone size: NA; CDR3 length: 12; CDR3 protein: AWSVRGTGNTIY
D gene: TRBD1; V gene: TRBV11-2; clone size: NA; CDR3 length: 13; CDR3 protein: ASTAGTANTGELF
D gene: TRBD1; V gene: TRBV29-1; clone size: NA; CDR3 length: 12; CDR3 protein: SVEEQGGGTEAF
D gene: NA; V gene: TRBV11-2; clone size: NA; CDR3 length: 10; CDR3 protein: ASGREWETQY
D gene: NA; V gene: TRBV23-1; clone size: NA; CDR3 length: 12; CDR3 protein: ASSQGCSYNEQF
D gene: TRBD1; V gene: TRBV28; clone size: NA; CDR3 length: 13; CDR3 protein: ASSDRLGQGDEQY
D gene: NA; V gene: TRBV7-8; clone size: NA; CDR3 length: 12; CDR3 protein: ASSLVSTTYEQY
D gene: NA; V gene: TRBV5-4; clone size: NA; CDR3 length: 12; CDR3 protein: ASSTRDGDEKLF
D gene: NA; V gene: TRBV7-8; clone size: NA; CDR3 length: 11; CDR3 protein: ASSFGQTYEQY
D gene: NA; V gene: TRBV14; clone size: NA; CDR3 length: 11; CDR3 protein: ASSQVRTGELF
D gene: NA; V gene: TRBV27; clone size: NA; CDR3 length: 11; CDR3 protein: ASTSAGYTEAF
D gene: TRBD2; V gene: TRBV7-3; clone size: NA; CDR3 length: 14; CDR3 protein: ASSPAAGGLYGELF
D gene: TRBD2; V gene: TRBV7-8; clone size: NA; CDR3 length: 15; CDR3 protein: ASSLLAGAISYNEQF
D gene: NA; V gene: TRBV2; clone size: NA; CDR3 length: 12; CDR3 protein: ASTLKGGAYEQY
D gene: NA; V gene: TRBV28; clone size: medium-sized; CDR3 length: 14; CDR3 protein: ASRSSRATDNNEQF
D gene: NA; V gene: TRBV2; clone size: once; CDR3 length: 13; CDR3 protein: ASTPMGGPQETQY
D gene: TRBD2; V gene: TRBV11-3; clone size: NA; CDR3 length: 13; CDR3 protein: ASSLVRLAGSEQF
D gene: NA; V gene: TRBV10-3; clone size: NA; CDR3 length: 15; CDR3 protein: AISAAIQGSSYNEQF
D gene: NA; V gene: TRBV23-1; clone size: NA; CDR3 length: 14; CDR3 protein: ASNKRVGKVNQPQH
D gene: NA; V gene: TRBV28; clone size: NA; CDR3 length: 13; CDR3 protein: ASSSFDRSTNEQF
D gene: NA; V gene: TRBV7-8; clone size: NA; CDR3 length: 14; CDR3 protein: ASSNAQMGRNTEAF
D gene: NA; V gene: TRBV29-1; clone size: NA; CDR3 length: 13; CDR3 protein: SGKQGGTPSDTQY
D gene: TRBD2; V gene: TRBV11-2; clone size: NA; CDR3 length: 11; CDR3 protein: ASSLELAGTQF
D gene: TRBD1; V gene: TRBV27; clone size: few; CDR3 length: 11; CDR3 protein: ASSPHDRDEQY
D gene: NA; V gene: TRBV6-1; clone size: once; CDR3 length: 12; CDR3 protein: ASSGSTEVETQY